This T cell receptor (beta chain) was sequenced for a study of T cell changes during pregnancy in multiple sclerosis. This clone was recorded once. Germline V gene lookup returns CDR1 SGDLS and CDR2 YYNGEE. Trimming stripped 7 bases from V and 4 bases from J, with 6 bases between. This CDR3 spans 11 amino acids. Here immunoSEQ multiplex PCR was the method, and the copy in TCRdb shows in-frame clones only, minus some. Here the sample spans tens of thousands of clones, 90% being singletons. The TCR originated in a female donor with multiple sclerosis, enrolled in a pregnancy study. Sample: CD4+ T cells from peripheral blood mononuclear cells, taken in the second trimester of pregnancy. This rearrangement joins TRBV9 to TRBJ2-4; a possible D gene is TRBD2 (6 bases). CDR3 protein: CASGGKNIQYF. In nucleotides, the CDR3 is TGTGCCAGCGGGGGGAAAAACATTCAGTACTTC.